The 20 T cell receptor beta chains given below trace back to one sample, sequenced in a study of blood T cell repertoires in COVID-19. Libraries were prepared by immunoSEQ multiplex PCR; TCRdb keeps only in-frame clonotypes and omits some of them. The sample contains 150,000 to 200,000 clones, around four fifths of which appear only once. Material: peripheral blood. Receptor source: an elderly woman with COVID-19, enrolled during active disease.

This clone has a handful of counts. The rearrangement uses TRBV5-1 and TRBJ1-3; 8 nucleotides line up with TRBD1. This CDR3 has 15 amino acids. V shed 0 bases, J shed 3 bases, and the junction held 2 bases outside the gene matches. Germline assignment: CDR1 SGHRS and CDR2 YFSETQ. The CDR3 nucleotides are TGCGCCAGCAGCTTGGGAGGGACAGGTGGAAACACCATATATTTT. Protein product: CASSLGGTGGNTIYF. Supplemented by reference TRBV5-1 and TRBJ1-3, the full variable domain reads KAGVTQTPRYLIKTRGQQVTLSCSPISGHRSVSWYQQTPGQGLQFLFEYFSETQRNKGNFPGRFSGRQFSNSRSEMNVSTLELGDSALYLCASSLGGTGGNTIYFGEGSWLTVV.

V usage is TRBV6-1 and J usage is TRBJ2-7; the match to TRBD2 covers 7 bases. Germline-derived CDR1 and CDR2 are MNHNS and SASEGT. The trim removed 3 bases at V and 3 bases at J, leaving 5 bases unmatched. The CDR3 spans 14 residues. The chain's CDR3 is CASSEGGGGYEQYF. The DNA for the CDR3 is TGTGCCAGCAGTGAGGGCGGGGGAGGCTACGAGCAGTACTTC.

This sequence joins TRBV7-9 and TRBJ2-3; perhaps TRBD2 as D (5 bases). V shed 5 bases and J shed 1 base, with 16 bases lying between them. The CDR3 covers 16 residues. Germline CDR1 is SEHNR and CDR2 is FQNEAQ (reference sequence). CDR3 in DNA: TGTGCCAGCAGCCCATGGGAACTAGTGGGCACAGATACGCAGTATTTT. It codes for CASSPWELVGTDTQYF.

In this sample, this clone turned up a few times. The V and J genes are TRBV5-1 and TRBJ2-3; no reliable D call. V lost 0 bases and J 2 bases, leaving 13 bases between the germline ends. Germline assignment: CDR1 SGHRS and CDR2 YFSETQ. The CDR3 totals 16 residues. In nucleotides, the CDR3 is TGCGCCAGCAGCTTGGGACTCCAAGCAACCACAGATACGCAGTATTTT. Its protein product is CASSLGLQATTDTQYF.

This chain connects TRBV14 to TRBJ1-4; TRBD1 aligns across 7 bases. V lost 1 base, J lost 10 bases, and 6 bases stayed unmatched. The CDR3 totals 14 residues. Germline V gene sequence: CDR1 SGHDN, CDR2 FVKESK. The CDR3 spells CASSQARGSGKLFF. The CDR3 nucleotides are TGTGCCAGCAGCCAAGCCAGGGGGAGCGGAAAACTGTTTTTT.

The J gene is TRBJ1-1, the V gene TRBV7-3; D is ambiguous. The CDR3 totals 11 residues. Germline V gene data show CDR1 as SGHTA and CDR2 as FQGTGA. V was shortened by 9 bases and J by 5 bases, with 10 bases between the two germline ends. The CDR3 protein is CASTGRTEAFF. In DNA form, the CDR3 reads TGTGCCAGTACGGGGAGGACTGAAGCTTTCTTT.

The chain combines TRBV5-4 with TRBJ2-5; TRBD2 matches at 10 bases. The CDR3 contains 14 residues. Per germline, CDR1 SGHNT and CDR2 YYREEE (reference sequence). With 3 bases clipped from V and 1 base from J, the junction kept 0 bases outside the gene matches. CDR3 residues: CASSWTSGQETQYF. The CDR3 coding sequence is TGTGCCAGCAGCTGGACTAGCGGCCAAGAGACCCAGTACTTC.

This chain links TRBV21-1 with TRBJ1-5. TRBV21-1 is termed a pseudogene. This CDR3 contains 13 residues. This CDR3 reads CASSNPGNQPQHF. CDR3 DNA: TGTGCCAGCAGCAACCCGGGGAATCAGCCCCAGCATTTT.

This chain joins TRBV4-1 and TRBJ1-5; no reliable D call. The CDR3 is 17 residues long. Trimming stripped 0 bases from V and 2 bases from J, with 14 bases between. CDR1 and CDR2 (germline): MGHRA, YSYEKL. Written as DNA, the CDR3 is TGCGCCAGCAGCCAAGATGCCAGGCTTGATGGCAATCAGCCCCAGCATTTT. It specifies CASSQDARLDGNQPQHF.

The chain joins TRBV5-1 to TRBJ1-2; 7 bases map to TRBD1. Germline V gives CDR1 SGHRS, CDR2 YFSETQ. V lost 0 bases and J lost 7; bases outside the gene matches: 6. This CDR3 is 14 amino acids long. The CDR3 reads CASSLDRGAAGYTF. The CDR3 nucleotides are TGCGCCAGCAGCTTGGACAGGGGCGCAGCTGGCTACACCTTC.

V is TRBV19 and J is TRBJ1-5; maybe TRBD1 (6 bases). The V end was cut by 0 bases, the J end by 9 bases, with 24 bases between. The germline CDR1 and CDR2 sequences are LNHDA and SQIVND (reference sequence). The CDR3 has 18 amino acids. DNA of the CDR3: TGTGCCAGTAGTATAGACATGGTCCAGGGGAGTAACCGTCGGCCCCAGCATTTT. Amino acid sequence: CASSIDMVQGSNRRPQHF.

J is TRBJ1-4 and V is TRBV15; D is possibly TRBD1 (5 bases). V dropped 2 bases and J dropped 6 bases, with 10 bases sitting between them. Germline CDR1 is LNHNV and CDR2 is YYDKDF (reference sequence). This CDR3 comprises 14 residues. The CDR3 loop is CATSRHSGDEKLFF. CDR3 in DNA: TGTGCCACCAGCAGACACTCGGGGGATGAAAAACTGTTTTTT.

V and J are TRBV5-1 and TRBJ1-1; no clear D gene. The CDR3 is 11 amino acids. Germline V CDR1 and CDR2: SGHRS, YFSETQ. Deletions cut 4 bases from V and 7 bases from J, with 8 bases between. Here the CDR3 reads CASSGEVEAFF. CDR3 sequence (DNA): TGCGCCAGCAGCGGAGAGGTTGAAGCTTTCTTT. Full variable domain (remainder filled in from reference TRBV5-1 and TRBJ1-1): KAGVTQTPRYLIKTRGQQVTLSCSPISGHRSVSWYQQTPGQGLQFLFEYFSETQRNKGNFPGRFSGRQFSNSRSEMNVSTLELGDSALYLCASSGEVEAFFGQGTRLTVV.

This clone appeared a few times. This sequence joins TRBV6-4 and TRBJ2-7; tentatively, D is TRBD1 (6 bases). Germline loops: CDR1 MRHNA, CDR2 SNTAGT. V lost 8 bases and J 3 bases, leaving 14 bases between the germline ends. CDR3 length: 13 residues. The CDR3 region is CASARDKDYEQYF. In DNA form, the CDR3 reads TGTGCCAGCGCCCGGGACAAAGACTACGAGCAGTACTTC.

V is TRBV28 and J is TRBJ2-5, with 10 bases fitting TRBD2. Trimming cost V 8 bases and J 5 bases; bases outside gene matches: 8. CDR1 is MDHEN, CDR2 SYDVKM, per germline. The CDR3 loop spans 14 amino acids. CDR3: CASLERGGGETQYF. The CDR3 coding sequence is TGTGCCAGCCTAGAGCGGGGGGGCGGGGAGACCCAGTACTTC.

The chain has TRBV9 and TRBJ2-1, with 8 bases lining up with TRBD2. Per germline, CDR1 SGDLS and CDR2 YYNGEE. After removal of 1 base from V and 6 bases from J, the junction contained 3 bases not matched to a gene. This CDR3 has 14 amino acids. CDR3 loop: CASSVYSGSNEQFF. CDR3 coding DNA: TGTGCCAGCAGCGTATACAGCGGGAGCAATGAGCAGTTCTTC. Full variable domain (remainder filled in from reference TRBV9 and TRBJ2-1): DSGVTQTPKHLITATGQRVTLRCSPRSGDLSVYWYQQSLDQGLQFLIQYYNGEERAKGNILERFSAQQFPDLHSELNLSSLELGDSALYFCASSVYSGSNEQFFGPGTRLTVL.

The V and J genes are TRBV7-9 and TRBJ2-5; the match to TRBD1 covers 10 bases. In germline, CDR1 is SEHNR, CDR2 FQNEAQ (reference sequence). The length of the CDR3 is 16 residues. J gave up 5 bases and V 5 bases, and 11 bases lay outside the gene matches. The CDR3 protein is CASSLRGTGVRETQYF. Here the CDR3 DNA reads TGTGCCAGCAGCCTCCGCGGGACAGGGGTGAGGGAGACCCAGTACTTC.

The J gene is TRBJ2-3, the V gene TRBV28; no firm D call. Germline-derived CDR1 and CDR2 are MDHEN and SYDVKM. The CDR3 runs to 12 residues. Trimming removed 1 base from V and 4 bases from J, with 3 bases in between. CDR3 coding DNA: TGTGCCAGCAGTTTATTATCAGATACGCAGTATTTT. Translated, it gives CASSLLSDTQYF.

This chain joins TRBV12-5 and TRBJ1-5, with D possibly matching TRBD1 (5 bases). The CDR3 consists of 13 residues. Germline V gives CDR1 LGHNT, CDR2 FRNRAP. V was clipped by 6 bases and J by 5 bases, with 11 bases between them. The CDR3 is CASGQQDYQPQHF. The CDR3 DNA reads as TGTGCTAGTGGCCAACAGGATTATCAGCCCCAGCATTTT.

The genes are TRBV4-1 and TRBJ2-3; D not certain. Germline V lookup: CDR1 MGHRA, CDR2 YSYEKL. The CDR3 loop spans 12 amino acids. With 4 bases removed from V and 6 bases from J, the gap between germline ends came to 8 bases. CDR3: CASSLPRDTQYF. The CDR3 bases are TGCGCCAGCAGCCTCCCGAGGGATACGCAGTATTTT.